The present entry profiles one TCR beta chain with its context. V lost 3 bases to trimming and J lost 14 bases; unmatched junction nucleotides: 13. CDR3 size: 15 residues. Looked up from germline, CDR1 is LNHDA and CDR2 is SQIVND (reference sequence). TCRdb's table, derived via immunoSEQ multiplex PCR, lists solely in-frame clones and lacks some. Of 7,300 or so clones listed, 80% to 85% were seen once; the top ten hold roughly 2.8%. This specimen belongs to a study of tumor T cells in aggressive B-cell lymphoma. The rearrangement uses TRBV19 and TRBJ2-6, with 7 bases matching TRBD1. The clonotype comes from an adult with diffuse large B cell lymphoma. The sample comprised tumor tissue. CDR3 sequence reads: CASSMERDSGNILTF. The CDR3 DNA sequence: TGTGCCAGTAGTATGGAACGGGACAGTGGCAATATCCTGACTTTC.